The clone carrying this T cell receptor beta chain was seen a handful of times. Here immunoSEQ multiplex PCR was the method, and the copy in TCRdb shows in-frame clones only, minus some. The sample yields 4,000 to 6,000 clones, roughly a tenth seen once. The data originate from a study of tumour-infiltrating T cells in Burkitt lymphoma. Across the study: Repertoire clonality predicted overall and progression-free survival.

This CDR3 is 15 amino acids long. CDR1 is SNHLY and CDR2 is FYNNEI in the germline V gene. Trimming took off 4 bases at V and 8 bases at J, with 20 bases between the two ends. The chain has TRBV2 and TRBJ1-2; a possible D gene is TRBD1 (5 bases). What was sequenced was tumor tissue. This TCR was recovered from a human donor with diffuse large B-cell lymphoma. CDR3 nucleotides: TGTGCCAGCAGTGTCGTGATGTCAGGGTCGAGCGGCTACACCTTC. Translating it yields CASSVVMSGSSGYTF. Full variable domain (rest looked up from reference TRBV2 and TRBJ1-2): EPEVTQTPSHQVTQMGQEVILRCVPISNHLYFYWYRQILGQKVEFLVSFYNNEISEKSEIFDDQFSVERPDGSNFTLKIRSTKLEDSAMYFCASSVVMSGSSGYTFGSGTRLTVV.